This record concerns one TCR beta chain sequence. What it recognizes is unknown. The data stem from a study of T-cell memory formation after mild COVID-19. Points from the study as a whole: Clones contracting across day 15 to 85 had a balanced CD4/CD8 profile; later expanding clones leaned CD4+.

Using its own MiXCR run on the 5' RACE reads, TCRdb lists one record per CDR3 protein. Of 150,000 or so distinct CDR3 sequences listed, roughly 28% are singletons. The CDR3 is 16 residues long. The trim removed 0 bases at V and 2 bases at J, leaving 5 bases unmatched. Germline CDR1 SGHRS, CDR2 YFSETQ. The sequencing sample was made of PBMCs or a T cell subset sorted from them (not recorded which). This chain uses TRBV5-1 with TRBJ1-1, with TRBD1 identical over 9 bases. The TCR sequence derives from an adult woman who had mild COVID-19 (a few samples of this study predate the infection). Cell type and time point are not known. The CDR3 loop is CASSLVQGADNTEAFF. CDR3 coding DNA: TGCGCCAGCAGCTTGGTACAGGGGGCAGATAACACTGAAGCTTTCTTT.